The source of this T cell receptor (beta chain) is a study of cytomegalovirus exposure and HLA in healthy donors. This clone was recorded once. The PCR ran on 60 Vbeta and 13 Jbeta primers. The protocol was immunoSEQ multiplex PCR, while the TCRdb copy is restricted to in-frame clones and leaves out a portion. The sample shows 150,000 to 200,000 clones, just over 70% of them seen only once. The V and J ends lost 5 bases and 7 bases, in that order; junction bases with no gene match: 8. Per germline, CDR1 MNHNS and CDR2 SASEGT. This CDR3 has 15 residues. The TCR comes from a young man in good health and CMV-seropositive. The sample comprised PBMCs. The V and J genes are TRBV6-1 and TRBJ2-1, with 10 bases aligning to TRBD2. The CDR3 spells CASSKSGRGENEQFF. DNA for the CDR3: TGTGCCAGCAGTAAAAGCGGGAGGGGTGAAAATGAGCAGTTCTTC.